This T cell receptor beta chain stems from a study of blood T cell repertoires in COVID-19. The overall study: The cDNA or gDNA used as material had been derived from T cells, B-cell-depleted T cells, or PBMCs.

This CDR3 spans 16 amino acids. Germline V gene data show CDR1 as SEHNR and CDR2 as FQNEAQ (reference sequence). The V end was cut by 5 bases, the J end by 8 bases, with 22 bases between. This clone was counted once. Original handling: Amplification from reference gene primers served as the basis for estimated nucleated cell counts. Using immunoSEQ multiplex PCR, the repertoire was profiled, and TCRdb retains in-frame clones only, with some absent. V, J and clone size reflect that table, while D and trimming were determined from the DNA. Of roughly 99,000 clones in the sample, about 80% are singletons; the top ten hold 4% to 4.5%.

Sample: peripheral blood. V gene TRBV7-9 combines with J gene TRBJ1-5; maybe TRBD1 (6 bases). This sequence was found in a man aged 70 or older with acute or convalescent COVID-19. The CDR3 loop is CASSPGALTGREPQHF. CDR3 sequence (DNA): TGTGCCAGCAGCCCAGGGGCTTTAACAGGGCGGGAGCCCCAGCATTTT.